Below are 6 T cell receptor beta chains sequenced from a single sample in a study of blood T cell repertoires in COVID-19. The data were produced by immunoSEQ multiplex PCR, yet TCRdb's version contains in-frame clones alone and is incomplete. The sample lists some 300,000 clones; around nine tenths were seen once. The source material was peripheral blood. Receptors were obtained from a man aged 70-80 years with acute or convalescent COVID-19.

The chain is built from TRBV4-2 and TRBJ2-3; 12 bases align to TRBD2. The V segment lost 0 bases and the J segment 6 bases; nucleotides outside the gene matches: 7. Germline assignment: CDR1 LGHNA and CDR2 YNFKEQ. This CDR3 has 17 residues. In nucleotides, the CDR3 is TGTGCCAGCAGCCAAGAACCTAGCGGGGGGGATACGGATACGCAGTATTTT. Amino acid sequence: CASSQEPSGGDTDTQYF.

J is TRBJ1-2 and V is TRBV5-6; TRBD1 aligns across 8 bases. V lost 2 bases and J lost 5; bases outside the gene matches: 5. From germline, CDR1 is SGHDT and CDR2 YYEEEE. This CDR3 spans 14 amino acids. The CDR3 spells CASSFRQGRYGYTF. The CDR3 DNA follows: TGTGCCAGCAGCTTTAGACAGGGGCGGTATGGCTACACCTTC.

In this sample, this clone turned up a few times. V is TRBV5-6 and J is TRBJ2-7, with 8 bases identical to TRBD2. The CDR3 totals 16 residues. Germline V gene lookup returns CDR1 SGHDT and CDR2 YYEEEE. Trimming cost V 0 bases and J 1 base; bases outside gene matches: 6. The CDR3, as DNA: TGTGCCAGCAGCTTGGCATCGGGACTAGGTTCCTACGAGCAGTACTTC. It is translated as CASSLASGLGSYEQYF.

CDR3: CASSLPGGLRSKNIQYF. The DNA of the CDR3 is TGTGCCAGCAGCCTCCCGGGGGGGCTGCGGTCCAAAAACATTCAGTACTTC. V usage is TRBV3-1 (or the pseudogene TRBV3-2) and J usage is TRBJ2-4; 8 bases line up with TRBD2. With 4 bases clipped from V and 2 bases from J, the junction kept 10 bases outside the gene matches. Germline loops: CDR1 LGHDT, CDR2 YNNKEL (reference sequence). CDR3 size: 17 residues.

The CDR3 nucleotides read TGTGCCAGCAGTGAATCCCTGGGACAGGGCCCCTACGAGCAGTACTTC. Translation gives CASSESLGQGPYEQYF. This chain joins TRBV25-1 and TRBJ2-7; 9 nucleotides agree with TRBD1. This CDR3 comprises 16 residues. V trimming: 1 base; J trimming: 2 bases; junction bases outside the gene matches: 6. The germline V gene encodes CDR1 MGHDK and CDR2 SYGVNS.

The CDR3 coding sequence is TGTGCCACCAGCAGAGATGGGAGGGGGAGTCCAGGGACCCAGTACTTC. This translates into CATSRDGRGSPGTQYF. The chain couples TRBV15 to TRBJ2-5; D might be TRBD2 (7 bases). With 0 bases removed from V and 7 bases from J, the gap between germline ends came to 18 bases. The CDR3 contains 16 residues. Germline CDR1 reads LNHNV; CDR2 reads YYDKDF (reference sequence).